The entry below gives a single T cell receptor beta chain sequence along with its context. Its antigen is as yet unknown. TCRdb reanalysed the reads using MiXCR and keeps one entry per CDR3 protein. The data contain approximately 490,000 distinct CDR3 sequences, about 11% of them singletons. The data derive from a study of T cell repertoires in cytomegalovirus infection. Study details: CMV infection together with matching HLA type was indicated by public TCR beta signatures.

Study-wide points: In two of eight donors, the top clonotype was HLA-C-restricted CMV-specific. Pooled public TCR beta family frequency picked out CMV carriers with the relevant HLA.

The sample consisted of PBMCs. The TCR was taken from a human donor in good health (CMV status not recorded). Some clones in this sample may be carry-over from other donors' samples.

CDR3 coding DNA: TGTGCCAGCAGTTACAAAGGAGGCACAGATACGCAGTATTTT. This codes for CASSYKGGTDTQYF. V usage is TRBV6-5 and J usage is TRBJ2-3; D not certain. V was cut by 2 bases and J by 1 base, with 7 bases left in between. Germline loops: CDR1 MNHEY, CDR2 SVGAGI. This CDR3 region has 14 residues.